This T cell receptor (beta chain) was captured by sequencing in a study of blood T cell repertoires in COVID-19. Study-level background: PBMCs, B-cell-depleted T cells, or T cells provided the cDNA or gDNA that made up the material.

TCRdb's table, derived via immunoSEQ multiplex PCR, lists solely in-frame clones and lacks some. The sample holds about 60,000 clones, 75% to 95% seen once. CDR1 is SGDLS and CDR2 is YYNGEE in the germline V gene. The CDR3 covers 14 residues. With V trimmed by 3 bases and J by 3 bases, 3 bases remained unmatched. Sample: peripheral blood. The chain recombines TRBV9 with TRBJ2-7; 10 bases line up with TRBD2. This receptor was obtained from a man in his sixties with acute or convalescent COVID-19. The CDR3 here is CASSARTSGYEQYF. The CDR3 DNA reads TGTGCCAGCAGCGCCCGGACTAGCGGCTACGAGCAGTACTTC.